This record looks at one TCR beta chain sequence and its context. Antigen specificity is unknown. Thyroid ultrasound, orbital computed tomography, clinical symptoms, and serum thyroxine and TRAb underpinned diagnoses. This specimen comes from a study of T cells in Graves' hyperthyroidism and ophthalmopathy. About the study: Any treatment followed the collection of peripheral blood at initial diagnosis.

Using RNA transcripts as the source, TCR beta CDR3 regions were amplified. Carried out on the TCR CDR3, a first-round RT-PCR used the HTBI primer set. TCRdb ran MiXCR on the multiplex PCR reads and lists one entry per CDR3 protein. The sample holds fewer than 350,000 distinct CDR3 sequences, about an eighth seen once. General study points: Most expanded thyroid clonotypes above 0.001 recurred in blood. The model made its ophthalmopathy prediction, and onset followed a median approximately 6 months later.

Sequenced: blood. This clonotype originated in a woman in her 30s with Graves' hyperthyroidism that later progressed to Graves' ophthalmopathy.

CDR3 loop: CSAREGGGTGELFF. The DNA for the CDR3 is TGCAGTGCTAGAGAGGGGGGGGGAACCGGGGAGCTGTTTTTT. The V and J genes are TRBV20-1 and TRBJ2-2; 7 bases match TRBD2. V shed 0 bases and J 5 bases; nucleotides not matched to a gene: 3. Germline loops: CDR1 DFQATT, CDR2 SNEGSKA (reference sequence). The CDR3 has 14 residues.